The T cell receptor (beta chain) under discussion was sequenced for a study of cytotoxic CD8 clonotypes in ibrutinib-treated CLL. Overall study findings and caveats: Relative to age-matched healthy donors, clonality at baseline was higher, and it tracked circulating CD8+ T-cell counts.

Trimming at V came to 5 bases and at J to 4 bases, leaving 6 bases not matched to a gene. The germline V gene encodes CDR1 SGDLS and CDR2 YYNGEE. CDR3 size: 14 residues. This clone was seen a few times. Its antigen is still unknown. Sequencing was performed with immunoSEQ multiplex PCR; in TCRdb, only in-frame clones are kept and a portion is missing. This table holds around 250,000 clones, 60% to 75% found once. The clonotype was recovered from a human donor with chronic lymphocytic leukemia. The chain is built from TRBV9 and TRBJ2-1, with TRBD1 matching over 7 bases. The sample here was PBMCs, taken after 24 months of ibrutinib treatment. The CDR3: CASSGQELYNEQFF. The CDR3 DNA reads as TGTGCCAGCAGTGGACAGGAACTTTACAATGAGCAGTTCTTC.